This TCR beta chain was found in a study of identical twins. MiXCR was run by TCRdb on the 5' RACE reads, yielding one entry per CDR3 protein. In the table there are some 690,000 distinct CDR3 sequences, over 20% of which are singletons. From germline, CDR1 is SNHLY and CDR2 FYNNEI. This CDR3 comprises 16 residues. V was trimmed by 4 bases and J by 0 bases, leaving 13 bases between them. This sample was also put to use in a study of T cells expressing NK-cell markers.

The sequence was obtained from a woman between 18 and 29 years old in good health. V gene TRBV2 combines with J gene TRBJ2-1, with D possibly being TRBD2 (7 bases). Sequenced input: PBMCs. The CDR3 DNA reads as TGTGCCAGCAGTGTCCGGGGGGCAATCTCCTACAATGAGCAGTTCTTC. Its translation: CASSVRGAISYNEQFF.